The rows below give T cell receptor beta chains drawn from one sample of a study of CD8 T cells in Susac syndrome. TCRdb independently ran MiXCR on the immunoSEQ multiplex PCR reads; one entry per CDR3 protein. The sample lists 150,000 or so distinct CDR3 sequences, roughly nine tenths seen once, with approximately 0.075% in the top ten. Sequenced material: CD4+ T cells from PBMCs. These receptors all stem from a human donor in good health. Each CDR3 is given without its conserved first and last residue.

TRBV9,ASSVEGSGTGELF
TRBV7-3,ASSLMSGTDTQY
TRBV6-1,ACRDQGNTEAF
TRBV2,ASRPDRGGNTEAF
TRBV20-1,SARIADRGDGYT
TRBV5-1,ASSFSGSTDEQY
TRBV10-2,ASSESRGSYGYT
TRBV28,ASSLWGALYEQY
TRBV4-3,ASSRSGGYTGELF
TRBV3-1,ASSLQGQGLGEKLF
TRBV4-3,ASGDLGGQGSSGNQPQH
TRBV2,ASSDGSDTQY
TRBV11-3,ASSLRAGDTEAF
TRBV10-1,ASSETGGHNEQF
TRBV4-1,ASSPRTGTAGTQY
TRBV5-6,ASSLVDARGELF
TRBV2,ASSYLGGSYEQY